Presented here are 31 T cell receptor beta chains from one specimen sequenced in a study of OX40 agonist ivuxolimab in advanced cancers. The method was immunoSEQ multiplex PCR; TCRdb's version includes in-frame clones alone and lacks a portion of them. The sample records some 60,000 clones, approximately 83% being singletons. The specimen was CD4+ or CD8+ T cells sorted from blood, collected in a trial of the OX40 agonist ivuxolimab. The source is an adult with an advanced solid tumor such as melanoma, head and neck, liver or kidney cancer.

The rearrangement links TRBV28 to TRBJ1-2, with 10 bases aligning to TRBD1. CDR3 size: 13 residues. The junction had 8 bases not matched to a gene; V was cut back by 11 bases and J by 5 bases. Germline values: CDR1 MDHEN, CDR2 SYDVKM. This CDR3 is CAGGDRGLYGYTF. For the CDR3, the DNA is TGTGCCGGAGGGGACAGGGGCCTATATGGCTACACCTTC.

The chain links TRBV19 to TRBJ1-5, with 8 bases aligning to TRBD1. The CDR3 consists of 16 residues. J was trimmed by 2 bases and V by 5 bases; bases with no gene match: 8. The germline CDR1 and CDR2 sequences are LNHDA and SQIVND (reference sequence). CDR3 amino acids: CASSLQGQVGNQPQHF. The CDR3 DNA follows: TGTGCCAGTAGTCTACAGGGACAGGTCGGCAATCAGCCCCAGCATTTT. The full variable domain, in which reference TRBV19 and TRBJ1-5 provide the parts outside the CDR3, is DGGITQSPKYLFRKEGQNVTLSCEQNLNHDAMYWYRQDPGQGLRLIYYSQIVNDFQKGDIAEGYSVSREKKESFPLTVTSAQKNPTAFYLCASSLQGQVGNQPQHFGDGTRLSIL.

The gene calls are TRBV9 and TRBJ1-1, with D perhaps matching TRBD1 (5 bases). The germline gives CDR1 SGDLS, CDR2 YYNGEE. The CDR3 is made up of 15 amino acids. V was clipped by 3 bases and J by 3 bases, with 15 bases between them. DNA of the CDR3: TGTGCCAGCAGCGGAACAACGGGGGTGGACACTGAAGCTTTCTTT. Translation: CASSGTTGVDTEAFF.

The chain recombines TRBV7-2 with TRBJ2-7; D may match TRBD1 or TRBD2 (7 bases each). The V gene's germline CDR1 is SGHTA and CDR2 FQGNSA. V shed 8 bases and J shed 3 bases, with 14 bases lying between them. This CDR3 contains 13 residues. The CDR3 DNA is TGTGCCAGCGGGGGACAGCGGGGCTACGAGCAGTACTTC. Its protein is CASGGQRGYEQYF.

The V and J genes are TRBV6-6 and TRBJ1-3; TRBD1 matches at 9 bases. The junction had 6 bases not matched to a gene; V was cut back by 6 bases and J by 0 bases. The CDR3 loop spans 16 amino acids. Per germline, CDR1 MNHNY and CDR2 SVGAGI (reference sequence). CDR3 DNA sequence: TGTGCCAGCAGCACCACAGGGGGCATCTCTGGAAACACCATATATTTT. Translated, it gives CASSTTGGISGNTIYF.

This clone was seen just once. The chain has TRBV14 and TRBJ2-6; D remains unclear. From germline, CDR1 is SGHDN and CDR2 FVKESK. CDR3 length: 15 residues. The V end was cut by 3 bases, the J end by 7 bases, with 13 bases between. The CDR3 region is CASSHRGVFANVLTF. CDR3 bases: TGTGCCAGCAGCCATCGAGGCGTCTTTGCCAACGTCCTGACTTTC.

The V call is TRBV27, the J call TRBJ2-5; 8 nucleotides match TRBD1. J lost 5 bases, V lost 5 bases, and 10 bases had no gene match. The germline V gene encodes CDR1 MNHEY and CDR2 SMNVEV (reference sequence). This CDR3 spans 15 amino acids. The CDR3 protein is CASSAGRGRGETQYF. DNA for the CDR3: TGTGCCAGCAGTGCCGGCAGGGGGCGCGGGGAGACCCAGTACTTC.

The genes are TRBV27 and TRBJ1-1; 9 bases match TRBD1. This CDR3 has 15 residues. CDR1 is MNHEY, CDR2 SMNVEV, per germline (reference sequence). The junction had 7 bases not matched to a gene; V was cut back by 3 bases and J by 5 bases. CDR3 loop: CASSLSGTGTTEAFF. The CDR3 nucleotides read TGTGCCAGCAGTTTGTCCGGGACAGGGACTACTGAAGCTTTCTTT.

This clone occurred a few times. The chain couples TRBV9 to TRBJ2-1, with 8 bases lining up with TRBD1. The germline V gene has CDR1 SGDLS and CDR2 YYNGEE. Trimming cost V 4 bases and J 6 bases; bases outside gene matches: 12. The CDR3 runs to 16 residues. CDR3 sequence: CASSLGTGWQSNEQFF. The CDR3 DNA reads TGTGCCAGCAGCCTAGGGACAGGCTGGCAGAGCAATGAGCAGTTCTTC.

This clone has only a few counts. At one end, the junction sequence differs from germline, possibly due to a read error. The genes are TRBV28 and TRBJ2-7; 13 bases line up with TRBD2. Germline V gene data show CDR1 as MDHEN and CDR2 as SYDVKM. CDR3 length equals 13 residues. Written as DNA, the CDR3 is TGTGCCAGCAGTTTAGCCCGGACTAGCGGGAGTTCGTTC. It yields the protein CASSLARTSGSSF.

The CDR3 reads CASSLVRGSSTDTQYF. The CDR3 DNA is TGTGCCAGCAGCTTGGTCCGGGGATCTAGCACAGATACGCAGTATTTT. V usage is TRBV5-6 and J usage is TRBJ2-3; the D gene is possibly TRBD2 (5 bases). This CDR3 is 16 amino acids long. Trimming took off 0 bases at V and 0 bases at J, with 11 bases between the two ends. The germline V gene encodes CDR1 SGHDT and CDR2 YYEEEE.

This sequence joins TRBV19 and TRBJ2-3; 7 nucleotides agree with TRBD1. V trimming: 7 bases; J trimming: 0 bases; junction bases outside the gene matches: 4. The germline gives CDR1 LNHDA, CDR2 SQIVND (reference sequence). This CDR3 is built from 14 residues. Here the CDR3 DNA reads TGTGCCAGTAATTTGGGACAGAGCACAGATACGCAGTATTTT. The encoded protein is CASNLGQSTDTQYF.

The chain uses TRBV6-6 and TRBJ1-1, with 8 bases fitting TRBD1. V trimming: 5 bases; J trimming: 6 bases; junction bases outside the gene matches: 11. This CDR3 is built from 15 residues. Germline V gene sequence: CDR1 MNHNY, CDR2 SVGAGI (reference sequence). The CDR3 sequence is CASSDRGARVSEAFF. The CDR3 DNA reads as TGTGCCAGCAGTGACAGGGGTGCTAGGGTATCTGAAGCTTTCTTT.

The rearrangement joins TRBV2 to TRBJ2-2; D assignment may be TRBD1 or TRBD2 (5 bases each). Trimming cost V 6 bases and J 4 bases, with 12 bases left between them. The CDR3 loop spans 14 amino acids. Per the germline V gene, CDR1 is SNHLY and CDR2 is FYNNEI. The CDR3 bases are TGTGCCAGCAGGTGGGACGGGGCCACCGGGGAGCTGTTTTTT. It encodes CASRWDGATGELFF. Complete variable domain (other parts from reference TRBV2 and TRBJ2-2): EPEVTQTPSHQVTQMGQEVILRCVPISNHLYFYWYRQILGQKVEFLVSFYNNEISEKSEIFDDQFSVERPDGSNFTLKIRSTKLEDSAMYFCASRWDGATGELFFGEGSRLTVL.

The J gene is TRBJ2-3, the V gene TRBV13; D unresolved. The CDR3 sequence is 12 residues long. The germline gives CDR1 PRHDT, CDR2 FYEKMQ (reference sequence). Trimming removed 5 bases at V and 10 bases at J, with 13 bases between. The CDR3 reads CASSLSGWAQYF. The CDR3, as DNA: TGTGCCAGCAGCCTATCTGGGTGGGCGCAGTATTTT.

DNA for the CDR3: TGTGCCAGTAGTGTGACAGACAATGAGCAGTTCTTC. This gives the protein CASSVTDNEQFF. V usage is TRBV19 and J usage is TRBJ2-1; tentatively, D is TRBD1 (5 bases). The CDR3 length is 12 residues. Trimming pared 5 bases from V and 5 bases from J, leaving 7 bases between. The germline V gene has CDR1 LNHDA and CDR2 SQIVND (reference sequence). Complete variable domain (other parts from reference TRBV19 and TRBJ2-1): DGGITQSPKYLFRKEGQNVTLSCEQNLNHDAMYWYRQDPGQGLRLIYYSQIVNDFQKGDIAEGYSVSREKKESFPLTVTSAQKNPTAFYLCASSVTDNEQFFGPGTRLTVL.

Written as DNA, the CDR3 is TGTGCCAGTAGTATGGGGGGAAGAAACACAGATACGCAGTATTTT. It codes for CASSMGGRNTDTQYF. The chain links TRBV19 to TRBJ2-3; TRBD2 is a possible D gene (6 bases). The CDR3 loop spans 15 amino acids. Trimming cost V 3 bases and J 2 bases, with 12 bases left between them. Germline loops: CDR1 LNHDA, CDR2 SQIVND (reference sequence).

This chain connects TRBV11-2 to TRBJ1-4, with 10 nucleotides matching TRBD1. Trimming cost V 5 bases and J 5 bases; bases outside gene matches: 8. Per germline, CDR1 SGHAT and CDR2 FQNNGV. The CDR3 extends over 16 amino acids. The CDR3 is CASSPRGTGENEKLFF. The CDR3 DNA reads as TGTGCCAGCAGCCCAAGGGGGACAGGGGAAAATGAAAAACTGTTTTTT.

The chain carries TRBV11-3 and TRBJ2-1, with a weak D call TRBD2 (7 bases). This CDR3 contains 17 residues. Germline values: CDR1 SGHNT, CDR2 YENEEA. V lost 0 bases to trimming and J lost 1 base, with 13 bases between them. The CDR3 spells CASSLDRGGVSYNEQFF. For the CDR3, the DNA is TGTGCCAGCAGCTTAGATCGCGGGGGCGTTTCCTACAATGAGCAGTTCTTC.

The chain combines TRBV13 with TRBJ2-5; D possibly corresponds to TRBD2 (6 bases). There are 15 residues in the CDR3. Trimming shortened V by 3 bases and J by 5 bases, and 16 bases separated the two germline ends. CDR1 is PRHDT and CDR2 is FYEKMQ in the germline V gene (reference sequence). The CDR3 spells CASSFSSAPRETQYF. The CDR3 DNA reads as TGTGCCAGCAGCTTCTCTAGCGCCCCAAGGGAGACCCAGTACTTC.

The rearrangement uses TRBV18 and TRBJ2-6; 9 bases are a match to TRBD1. Trimming cost V 3 bases and J 4 bases; bases outside gene matches: 4. The CDR3 contains 16 residues. Germline V lookup: CDR1 KGHSH, CDR2 LQKENI. As DNA, the CDR3 is TGTGCCAGCTCACCTACAGGGGGCTCAGGGGCCAACGTCCTGACTTTC. Amino acid sequence: CASSPTGGSGANVLTF.

The CDR3 DNA reads as TGTGCCAGCAGCTTCCAGACCCTAGCGGATAGCTCCTACGAGCAGTACTTC. It yields the protein CASSFQTLADSSYEQYF. This chain uses TRBV11-3 with TRBJ2-7; 7 bases are shared with TRBD2. Germline CDR1 is SGHNT and CDR2 is YENEEA. V was clipped by 3 bases and J by 0 bases; unmatched bases: 11. The CDR3 is 17 residues long.

The chain links TRBV5-1 to TRBJ2-3; D might be TRBD2 (5 bases). The CDR3 contains 15 residues. Deletions cut 4 bases from V and 0 bases from J, with 12 bases between. The germline gives CDR1 SGHRS, CDR2 YFSETQ. The CDR3 DNA follows: TGCGCCAGCAGCCTGACCCCGGGAAGCACAGATACGCAGTATTTT. Residues: CASSLTPGSTDTQYF.

The gene calls are TRBV2 and TRBJ2-7, with D possibly TRBD1 on 5 matching bases. The V gene lost 5 bases and the J gene lost 0 bases, with 14 bases spanning the gap. The CDR3 covers 15 residues. Germline V gene sequence: CDR1 SNHLY, CDR2 FYNNEI. The DNA of the CDR3 is TGTGCCAGCAGTCAGCAGGGCAGGAGCTCCTACGAGCAGTACTTC. This codes for CASSQQGRSSYEQYF.

The chain couples TRBV4-1 to TRBJ2-2, with 9 bases matching TRBD1. The germline V gene has CDR1 MGHRA and CDR2 YSYEKL. This CDR3 contains 16 residues. Trimming cost V 3 bases and J 3 bases; bases outside gene matches: 5. For the CDR3, the DNA is TGCGCCAGCAGCCAGATGGGACAGGGAGACACCGGGGAGCTGTTTTTT. Residues: CASSQMGQGDTGELFF.

V gene TRBV6-1 combines with J gene TRBJ2-2; D uncertain. Germline V gene lookup returns CDR1 MNHNS and CDR2 SASEGT. The length of the CDR3 is 14 residues. Deletions cut 6 bases from V and 5 bases from J, with 13 bases between. The CDR3 bases are TGTGCCAGCAGAGAATCCCTTGGTACCGGGGAGCTGTTTTTT. Protein product: CASRESLGTGELFF.

The genes are TRBV2 and TRBJ2-5; D uncertain. This CDR3 region has 13 residues. Germline CDR1 is SNHLY and CDR2 is FYNNEI. V lost 7 bases to trimming and J lost 2 bases, with 11 bases between them. CDR3 sequence reads: CASTRAEQETQYF. CDR3 sequence (DNA): TGTGCCAGCACGCGCGCAGAGCAAGAGACCCAGTACTTC.

This clone was observed a few times. The rearrangement joins TRBV14 to TRBJ2-7; D ambiguous. V lost 2 bases and J 3 bases, leaving 2 bases between the germline ends. Germline V gives CDR1 SGHDN, CDR2 FVKESK. CDR3 length equals 11 residues. Written as DNA, the CDR3 is TGTGCCAGCAGCCAAAACTACGAGCAGTACTTC. Amino acid sequence: CASSQNYEQYF.

This chain connects TRBV18 to TRBJ1-4, with D possibly TRBD1 on 5 matching bases. Per germline, CDR1 KGHSH and CDR2 LQKENI. V shed 6 bases and J shed 8 bases, with 19 bases lying between them. The CDR3 is 15 residues long. CDR3 residues: CASSPLRDGGEKLFF. The CDR3 DNA sequence: TGTGCCAGCTCCCCGCTCCGGGACGGAGGAGAAAAACTGTTTTTT.

The rearrangement links TRBV30 to TRBJ2-7; a possible D gene is TRBD2 (5 bases). Germline V gene data show CDR1 as GTSNPN and CDR2 as SVGIG (reference sequence). Between the trimmed V and J ends, which lost 2 bases and 6 bases, there was a span of 8 bases. This CDR3 region has 11 residues. The CDR3 protein is CAWSQDSEQYF. CDR3 sequence (DNA): TGTGCCTGGAGTCAGGACTCCGAGCAGTACTTC.

The chain couples TRBV7-3 to TRBJ2-3; 7 bases are shared with TRBD2. The CDR3 totals 16 residues. Germline V CDR1 and CDR2: SGHTA, FQGTGA. V lost 0 bases, J lost 2 bases, and 5 bases stayed unmatched. This chain's CDR3 is CASSLTARGYTDTQYF. The CDR3 coding sequence is TGTGCCAGCAGCTTAACAGCGCGGGGGTACACAGATACGCAGTATTTT.